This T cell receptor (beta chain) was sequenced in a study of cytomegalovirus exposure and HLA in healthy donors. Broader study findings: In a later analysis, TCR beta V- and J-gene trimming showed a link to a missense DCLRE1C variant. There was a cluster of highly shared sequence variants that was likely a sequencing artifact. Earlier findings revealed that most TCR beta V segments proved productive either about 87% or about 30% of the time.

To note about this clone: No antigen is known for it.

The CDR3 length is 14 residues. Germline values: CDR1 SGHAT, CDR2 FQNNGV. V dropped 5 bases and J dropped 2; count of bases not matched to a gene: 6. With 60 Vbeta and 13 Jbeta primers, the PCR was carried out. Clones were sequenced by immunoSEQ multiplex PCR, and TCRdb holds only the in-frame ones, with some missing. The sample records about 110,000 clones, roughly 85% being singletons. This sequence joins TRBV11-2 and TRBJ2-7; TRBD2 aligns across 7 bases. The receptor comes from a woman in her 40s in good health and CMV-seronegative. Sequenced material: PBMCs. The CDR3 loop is CASSPSSGAYEQYF. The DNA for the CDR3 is TGTGCCAGCAGCCCATCTAGCGGAGCCTACGAGCAGTACTTC. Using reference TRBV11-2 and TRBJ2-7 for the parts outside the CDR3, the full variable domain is EAGVAQSPRYKIIEKRQSVAFWCNPISGHATLYWYQQILGQGPKLLIQFQNNGVVDDSQLPKDRFSAERLKGVDSTLKIQPAKLEDSAVYLCASSPSSGAYEQYFGPGTRLTVT.